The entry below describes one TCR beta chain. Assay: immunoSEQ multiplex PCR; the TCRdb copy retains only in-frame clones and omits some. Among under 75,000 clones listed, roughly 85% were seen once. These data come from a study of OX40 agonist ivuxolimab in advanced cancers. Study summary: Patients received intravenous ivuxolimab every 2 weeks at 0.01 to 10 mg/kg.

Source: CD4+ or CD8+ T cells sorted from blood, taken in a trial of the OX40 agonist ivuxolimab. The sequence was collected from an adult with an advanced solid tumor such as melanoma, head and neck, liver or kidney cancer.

DNA for the CDR3: TGCGCCAGCAGCCAATTCGGGAGTAGCACAGATACGCAGTATTTT. This translates into CASSQFGSSTDTQYF. The V gene is TRBV4-1, the J gene TRBJ2-3; tentative D call: TRBD2 (6 bases). Trimming pared 2 bases from V and 0 bases from J, leaving 9 bases between. Germline lookup yields CDR1 MGHRA and CDR2 YSYEKL. This CDR3 contains 15 residues.